The present TCR beta chain was sequenced within a study of blood T cell repertoires in COVID-19 (TCRdb year 2020). Broadly, across the study: The collaborator samples originated in the United States, Italy and Spain and spanned the acute and convalescent phases of COVID-19. The prospective study material was composed of cDNA or gDNA derived from T cells, B-cell-depleted T cells, or PBMCs. The repertoires were released in a freely available public database intended as a resource for research on the immune response to SARS-CoV-2. Subjects who had been exposed to COVID-19, were actively infected with it, or had recovered from it provided the deeply sampled blood TCRbeta repertoires that made up the dataset. Where available, HLA class I and class II types were taken from metadata supplied by the sample provider and were not determined by assay-based typing. Samples were obtained from the ongoing ImmuneRACE study (first 160 participants) and from about 1,300 subjects provided by 6 global collaborators. Sample metadata almost always included a de-identified subject ID, COVID-19 status, age in years and sex. The investigation overall reported the following: The amount of clinical and demographic metadata varied by source and participant and was provided uncurated.

About this clone: Its antigen specificity is not known. Base-call qualities are not available, and no considerably larger clone is one nucleotide away.

TCRbeta CDR3 regions were amplified from genomic DNA by means of the immunoSEQ Assay, a bias-controlled multiplex PCR. On the authors' methods: The number of nucleated cells in each sample was estimated from the amplification of reference gene primers within the assay. Sequence reads were collapsed and filtered to measure the absolute abundance of every unique TCRbeta CDR3 rearrangement. For each sample, productive Simpson clonality was calculated as the square root of Simpson's diversity index over productive rearrangements. TCRdb provides this immuneACCESS table in a form limited to in-frame rearrangements. Some clones are lacking; in checked studies, under half of them reflect an unresolved V gene, and why the rest are absent is not known. Clone size and V and J calls were adopted from that table, with D and trimming inferred from the DNA. The sample table records roughly 150,000 clones; 75% to 90% of these occur just once. Approximately 4.3% of the sample comes from the top ten.

Participants in the prospective study were aged about 18 to 95 years, lived in some 24 United States geographic areas, and enrolled through a virtual design. Cohort assignment in the prospective study relied on participant-reported clinical history from a screening survey and a study questionnaire. For ImmuneRACE Cohort 3, a participant was defined as recovered based on two consecutive negative NP/OP PCR tests, clearance by a healthcare professional, or resolution of symptoms. Mobile phlebotomists in the prospective study collected whole blood, serum and a nasopharyngeal or oropharyngeal swab from every participant. Participants in the prospective study had the option to provide additional blood draws and questionnaires over an approximately two-month period. Blood samples from the prospective study were shipped frozen or at room temperature prior to DNA extraction. Trimming takes 6 bases from V and 3 bases from J, and the germline ends sit 10 bases apart. Including cysteine and phenylalanine, the CDR3 has 13 amino acids. This entry keeps only the CDR3 DNA: 39 bases, framed from base 1. CDR1 and CDR2 are drawn from the germline V gene (reference sequence): LNHDA, SQIVND.

The receptor chain draws on TRBV19 and TRBJ2-3; TRBD2 is a possible D gene, resting on 6 matching bases. The sample was PBMCs or T cells enriched from blood (not recorded which). The TCR comes from a man in his fifties who had recovered from COVID-19. The DNA sequence is TGTGCCAGTAGCGGGAGTCGGACAGATACGCAGTATTTT. Its coded protein is CASSGSRTDTQYF.